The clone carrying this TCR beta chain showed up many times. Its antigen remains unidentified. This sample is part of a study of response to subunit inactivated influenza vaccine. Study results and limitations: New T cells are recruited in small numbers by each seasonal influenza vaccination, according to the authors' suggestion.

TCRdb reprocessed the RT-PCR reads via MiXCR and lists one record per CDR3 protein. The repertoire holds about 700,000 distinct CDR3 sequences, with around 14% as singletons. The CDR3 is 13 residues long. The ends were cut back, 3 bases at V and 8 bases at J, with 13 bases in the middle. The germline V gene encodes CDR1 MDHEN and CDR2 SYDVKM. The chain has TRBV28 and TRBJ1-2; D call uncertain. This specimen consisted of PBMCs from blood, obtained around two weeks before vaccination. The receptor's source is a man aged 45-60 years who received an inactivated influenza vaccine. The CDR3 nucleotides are TGTGCCAGCAGTTTCCGGGCAGGTCGAGGCTACACCTTC. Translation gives CASSFRAGRGYTF.